A single sample gave rise to the 16 T cell receptor beta chains below, sequenced in a study of control samples from healthy donors and cancer patients. Sequenced by immunoSEQ multiplex PCR; TCRdb stores in-frame clones only, minus some. The sample has roughly 50,000 clones, roughly 92% seen once; the top ten hold 3.5% to 4.5%. Sequencing input: blood. These receptors all come from a man younger than 45 in good health.

The rearrangement joins TRBV5-1 to TRBJ2-7; 10 nucleotides agree with TRBD1. Trimming took 0 bases from V and 5 from J; bases not matched to a gene: 8. Germline V gene sequence: CDR1 SGHRS, CDR2 YFSETQ. This CDR3 contains 16 residues. This CDR3 reads CASSLASWDRGHEQYF. The CDR3 DNA reads as TGCGCCAGCAGCTTGGCCTCGTGGGACAGGGGACACGAGCAGTACTTC.

This sequence joins TRBV5-8 and TRBJ2-2; the D gene is possibly TRBD2 (6 bases). There are 16 residues in the CDR3. V was cut by 1 base and J by 0 bases, with 10 bases left in between. Germline V CDR1 and CDR2: SGHTS, YDEGEE. CDR3 DNA sequence: TGTGCCAGCAGCTTGTACGGGGGATCGAACACCGGGGAGCTGTTTTTT. Translation gives CASSLYGGSNTGELFF.

V usage is TRBV6-5 and J usage is TRBJ1-5; D gene ambiguous. Germline V gene data show CDR1 as MNHEY and CDR2 as SVGAGI. With 6 bases removed from V and 3 bases from J, the gap between germline ends came to 15 bases. The CDR3 sequence is 15 residues long. The CDR3 DNA sequence: TGTGCCAGCAGGAAAATGGGAGGGAACAATCAGCCCCAGCATTTT. Protein sequence: CASRKMGGNNQPQHF.

The V and J genes are TRBV19 and TRBJ1-5, with TRBD1 as a possible D gene (5 bases). Germline CDR1 and CDR2: LNHDA and SQIVND (reference sequence). This CDR3 spans 16 amino acids. The V end lost 8 bases, the J end lost 5 bases, and 22 bases lay between the germline ends. CDR3 residues: CASWGRNLLGHQPQHF. The CDR3 coding sequence is TGTGCCAGTTGGGGACGTAACCTCCTGGGCCATCAGCCCCAGCATTTT.

The gene calls are TRBV3-1 (or the pseudogene TRBV3-2) and TRBJ2-5, with 10 bases fitting TRBD2. Germline CDR1 and CDR2: LGHDT and YNNKEL (reference sequence). V lost 2 bases, J lost 2 bases, and 11 bases stayed unmatched. The CDR3 consists of 18 residues. The CDR3 protein is CASSQRLAGVKRQETQYF. CDR3 coding DNA: TGTGCCAGCAGCCAACGCCTAGCGGGAGTTAAGAGGCAAGAGACCCAGTACTTC.

The V gene is TRBV6-6, the J gene TRBJ1-1, with a weak D call TRBD1 (5 bases). The CDR3 contains 14 residues. The V gene lost 5 bases and the J gene lost 3 bases, with 13 bases spanning the gap. The germline CDR1 and CDR2 sequences are MNHNY and SVGAGI (reference sequence). The CDR3 nucleotides read TGTGCCAGCAGTCAGGGATTGGGGGACACTGAAGCTTTCTTT. Its translation: CASSQGLGDTEAFF.

V gene TRBV28 combines with J gene TRBJ2-7, with D hard to call. The germline gives CDR1 MDHEN, CDR2 SYDVKM. Trimming shortened V by 4 bases and J by 6 bases, and 13 bases separated the two germline ends. The CDR3 has 13 residues. CDR3 loop: CASSWYVFREQYF. The CDR3 bases are TGTGCCAGCAGTTGGTATGTGTTTCGCGAGCAGTACTTC.

The V call is TRBV6-5, the J call TRBJ2-2; perhaps TRBD2 as D (5 bases). V was shortened by 8 bases and J by 9 bases, with 13 bases between the two germline ends. Germline CDR1 reads MNHEY; CDR2 reads SVGAGI. CDR3 length: 12 amino acids. The DNA of the CDR3 is TGTGCCAGCGGGTTGGGAGCCTGGGAGCTGTTTTTT. Translating it yields CASGLGAWELFF.

The chain uses TRBV28 and TRBJ1-2, with D maybe TRBD1 (5 bases). Germline V CDR1 and CDR2: MDHEN, SYDVKM. The V gene lost 7 bases and the J gene lost 8 bases, with 14 bases spanning the gap. The CDR3 sequence is 12 residues long. The CDR3 DNA is TGTGCCAGCACCCTAGGGGCTCTGGGCTACACCTTC. As protein: CASTLGALGYTF.

The J gene is TRBJ1-2, the V gene TRBV6-5; D remains ambiguous. V was shortened by 5 bases and J by 6 bases, with 16 bases between the two germline ends. The CDR3 has 14 residues. Germline loops: CDR1 MNHEY, CDR2 SVGAGI. The CDR3 is CASSPGQVGHGYTF. In DNA form, the CDR3 reads TGTGCCAGCAGTCCCGGTCAGGTCGGGCATGGCTACACCTTC.

The rearrangement joins TRBV9 to TRBJ1-3; D is perhaps TRBD1 (5 bases). V gave up 4 bases and J gave up 0 bases, with 8 bases separating them. Per germline, CDR1 SGDLS and CDR2 YYNGEE. This CDR3 comprises 14 residues. The CDR3 reads CASSPTVSGNTIYF. The DNA for the CDR3 is TGTGCCAGCAGCCCGACAGTCTCTGGAAACACCATATATTTT.

This clone was recorded only once. DNA for the CDR3: TGTGCCAGCAGCCCGACAGGGCCGTACGAGCAGTACTTC. The encoded protein is CASSPTGPYEQYF. The V call is TRBV5-6, the J call TRBJ2-7, with 7 positions matching TRBD1. The CDR3 totals 13 residues. The V segment lost 4 bases and the J segment 4 bases; nucleotides outside the gene matches: 5. CDR1 is SGHDT and CDR2 is YYEEEE in the germline V gene.

The chain couples TRBV12-3 or TRBV12-4 to TRBJ2-7; D is ambiguous. Trimming removed 0 bases from V and 6 bases from J, with 6 bases in between. The CDR3 spans 12 residues. CDR3 sequence: CASSLAPIEQYF. CDR3 DNA: TGTGCCAGCAGTTTAGCCCCTATCGAGCAGTACTTC.

CDR3 nucleotides: TGCGCCAGCAGCTTGGTTGGGGGACGCTATAATTCACCCCTCCACTTT. Protein: CASSLVGGRYNSPLHF. This rearrangement joins TRBV5-1 to TRBJ1-6; weak D call: TRBD1 (5 bases). This CDR3 contains 16 residues. CDR1 and CDR2 (germline): SGHRS, YFSETQ. V was shortened by 0 bases and J by 3 bases, with 10 bases between the two germline ends.

The rearrangement joins TRBV30 to TRBJ1-2; 8 bases match TRBD1. Germline V gene data show CDR1 as GTSNPN and CDR2 as SVGIG (reference sequence). The CDR3 sequence is 16 residues long. V trimming: 7 bases; J trimming: 6 bases; junction bases outside the gene matches: 19. The DNA for the CDR3 is TGTGCCTTCGACCTAGTTAAGACAGGGGCAAGAGATGGCTACACCTTC. Protein product: CAFDLVKTGARDGYTF. Complete variable domain (other parts from reference TRBV30 and TRBJ1-2): SQTIHQWPATLVQPVGSPLSLECTVEGTSNPNLYWYRQAAGRGLQLLFYSVGIGQISSEVPQNLSASRPQDRQFILSSKKLLLSDSGFYLCAFDLVKTGARDGYTFGSGTRLTVV.

The chain carries TRBV27 and TRBJ1-2; TRBD1 aligns across 7 bases. Germline-derived CDR1 and CDR2 are MNHEY and SMNVEV (reference sequence). V lost 2 bases and J lost 4; bases outside the gene matches: 4. CDR3 length: 14 residues. The CDR3 coding sequence is TGTGCCAGCAGTTTACACAGGGGAGCCTATGGCTACACCTTC. Translated, it gives CASSLHRGAYGYTF.